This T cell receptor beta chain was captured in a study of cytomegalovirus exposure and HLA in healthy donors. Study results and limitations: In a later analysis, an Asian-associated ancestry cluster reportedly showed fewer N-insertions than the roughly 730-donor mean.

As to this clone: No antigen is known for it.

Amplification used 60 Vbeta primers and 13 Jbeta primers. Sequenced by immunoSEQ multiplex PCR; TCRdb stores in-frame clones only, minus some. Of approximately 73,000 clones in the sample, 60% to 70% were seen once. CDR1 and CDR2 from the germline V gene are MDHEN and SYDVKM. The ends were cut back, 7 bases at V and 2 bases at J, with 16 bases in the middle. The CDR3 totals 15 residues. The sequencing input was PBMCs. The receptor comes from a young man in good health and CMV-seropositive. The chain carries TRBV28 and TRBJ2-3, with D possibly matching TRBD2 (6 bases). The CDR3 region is CASMRGSSYTDTQYF. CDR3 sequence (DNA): TGTGCCAGCATGCGGGGTAGCAGCTACACAGATACGCAGTATTTT. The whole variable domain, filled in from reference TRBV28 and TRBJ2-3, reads DVKVTQSSRYLVKRTGEKVFLECVQDMDHENMFWYRQDPGLGLRLIYFSYDVKMKEKGDIPEGYSVSREKKERFSLILESASTNQTSMYLCASMRGSSYTDTQYFGPGTRLTVL.